What follows describes a single TCR beta chain. Its antigen has not been determined. No per-base quality is available; no much larger clone lies one base away. Based on the germline V gene (reference sequence), the CDR1 and CDR2 sequences are SGHNT and YYREEE. Relative to germline, V is 4 bases shorter and J is 1 base shorter, with 8 bases between their ends. The CDR3 spans 13 residues, from the cysteine through the phenylalanine. Just CDR3 DNA is preserved here, 39 bases in frame from base 1. The sample originates from a study of shared T cell receptors in the human thymus (dated by TCRdb to the early 2020s). Turning to the overall study: The study examined how self-reactive, shared T-cell receptor alpha chains are generated in the human thymus.

The method behind the library was the immunoSEQ multiplex PCR assay. Drawn from immuneACCESS, this table holds only the in-frame rearrangements with V and J called that TCRdb kept. Clones are partly lost; checked studies trace under half to an unresolved V gene and leave the rest unexplained. For this sample the table gives hundreds of thousands of clones, of which roughly 86% were detected only once. Approximately 0.0097% of the sample is taken by the ten largest. These data were likewise used in another study, on human thymus T cells. In that second paper, the authors write: Donors were immunologically healthy infants undergoing open corrective cardiac surgery for congenital heart defects in Finland. Thymus tissue was collected as surgical resects that were removed during corrective cardiac surgery. V and J gene segment usage appeared biased in both thymic and peripheral blood repertoires. Highly overlapping thymic TCR repertoires among unrelated individuals were reported in the related research. The study described the TCR alpha and beta repertoires in under 10 infant thymus samples and a few matching peripheral blood samples. Donor ages ranging from about 6 to 250 days were recorded, and a handful of male and two female infants were included in the cohort. Thymocytes were released mechanically from tissue and stored at -70 °C as pellets of roughly 9-31 million cells. Genomic DNA was extracted from frozen cell pellets with a QIAsymphony instrument. The immunoSEQ multiplex PCR assay was used to amplify the TCRB and TCRAD loci from a standardized amount of quality-controlled genomic DNA. The amplicons spanned the V(D)J region and were long enough to cover the CDR3 and allow V and J genes to be identified. The amplicons were sequenced on an Illumina platform via the commercial immunoSEQ service. Primer bias and sequencing errors were corrected as previously described, and TCRAD and TCRB definitions were based on the IMGT database. Analysis of the repertoires was done with immunoSEQ Analyzer 3.0 and VDJTools and included basic statistics, V/J segment usage, diversity estimates, rarefaction and pairwise overlap. Diversity was estimated using the Chao1, ChaoE, Efron-Thisted, Shannon and inverse Simpson indices, and was also estimated on datasets down-sampled to the size of the smallest sample. Repertoire overlap was determined by strict matching of CDR3 nucleotide sequence, V gene and J gene, and Jaccard-based multidimensional scaling clustering was applied. On average, thymus samples yielded 800,000 or so unique TCRB clonotypes, whereas blood samples yielded some 85,000.

Here the chain combines TRBV5-4 and TRBJ2-5, with the D gene not clear enough to name. Sequencing input: thymocytes. This TCR was sampled from a boy younger than two with a congenital heart defect. Donor details come from another sample of the same person, matched by shared clones. The CDR3: CASSHQVQETQYF. The sequenced DNA is TGTGCCAGCAGCCACCAGGTCCAAGAGACCCAGTACTTC.